This T cell receptor beta chain comes out of a study of early T cells in non-severe SARS-CoV-2 infection. At the level of the study: Unsorted whole-blood RNA was sequenced in bulk, leaving chains unpaired. General study points: Matching results from VDJdb favored anti-spike CD8 responses, leaving private and CD4 specificities undetected.

V was pared by 8 bases and J by 0 bases, with 13 bases between. The CDR3 contains 14 residues. Germline lookup yields CDR1 SNHLY and CDR2 FYNNEI. Individual cDNA molecules were tagged with unique molecular identifiers. One entry per CDR3 protein results from TCRdb running MiXCR on the 5' RACE reads. This table holds about 87,000 distinct CDR3 sequences, 13% to 15% found once. A few counts support this clonotype. Its antigen is not known. This TCR derives from an adult who was a healthcare worker with PCR-confirmed SARS-CoV-2 infection or an uninfected control (not recorded which). The V and J genes are TRBV2 and TRBJ1-2, with no clear D. The sequenced sample consisted of whole blood. The CDR3 sequence is CASQTQETNYGYTF. Written as DNA, the CDR3 is TGTGCCAGCCAAACCCAAGAAACTAACTATGGCTACACCTTC.